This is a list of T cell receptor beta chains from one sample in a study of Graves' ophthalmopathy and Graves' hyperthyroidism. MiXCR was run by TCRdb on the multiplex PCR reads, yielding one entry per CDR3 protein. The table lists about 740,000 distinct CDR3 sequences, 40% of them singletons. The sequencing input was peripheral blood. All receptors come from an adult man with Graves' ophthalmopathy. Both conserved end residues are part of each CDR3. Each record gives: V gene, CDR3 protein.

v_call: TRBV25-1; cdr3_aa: CASREPGSNTEAFF
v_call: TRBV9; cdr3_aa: CASSVAVGAYEQYF
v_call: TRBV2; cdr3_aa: CASSRRTRSYGYTF
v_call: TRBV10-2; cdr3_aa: CASRPGGQTLQPQHF
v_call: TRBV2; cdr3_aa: CASSVTGSSVDTQYF
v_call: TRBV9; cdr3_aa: CASSVGGGLRTGELFF
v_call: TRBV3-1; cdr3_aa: CASTGNRESYEQYF
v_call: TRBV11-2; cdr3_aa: CASSLTDTAYEQYF
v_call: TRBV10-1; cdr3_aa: CASSQDRDRENDEQYF
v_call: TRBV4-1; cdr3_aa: CASSQEGDLSNQPQHF
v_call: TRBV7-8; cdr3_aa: CASRGAWETQYF
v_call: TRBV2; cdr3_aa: CASSLTGARTEAFF
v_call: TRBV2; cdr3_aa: CASSYSQGPQGYGYTF
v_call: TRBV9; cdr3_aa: CASRLPWDRVSSPLHF
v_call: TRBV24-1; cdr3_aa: CASSEPRGGDEQYF
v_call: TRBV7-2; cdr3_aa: CASSLGRGRYEQYF